Listed below are T cell receptor beta chains from one sample, sequenced in a study of blood T cell repertoires in COVID-19. The table came from immunoSEQ multiplex PCR; TCRdb's copy has only in-frame clones and leaves some out. In the table there are some 80,000 clones, under 80% of which are singletons. The specimen was peripheral blood. The receptor set was obtained from a human donor in a cohort sampled during active COVID-19. The CDR3 runs from the conserved cysteine through the conserved F or W. The D gene is left open where the match is weak. Clone size is not always given. Where it is, it says once, few, many or a class for expanded clones.

v_gene: TRBV9; j_gene: TRBJ1-1; len: 13; d_gene: .; abundance: few; CDR3aa: CASSVGGGDEAFF; CDR3nt: TGTGCCAGCAGCGTTGGCGGGGGGGATGAAGCTTTCTTT
v_gene: TRBV28; j_gene: TRBJ1-1; len: 13; d_gene: .; abundance: .; CDR3aa: CASLTPIQERAFF; CDR3nt: TGTGCCAGCCTAACGCCGATACAGGAGAGAGCTTTCTTT
v_gene: TRBV3-1/TRBV3-2; j_gene: TRBJ1-1; len: 16; d_gene: TRBD1; abundance: .; CDR3aa: CASSPHGQGWSTEAFF; CDR3nt: TGTGCCAGCAGCCCTCACGGACAGGGGTGGTCCACTGAAGCTTTCTTT
v_gene: TRBV27; j_gene: TRBJ2-7; len: 15; d_gene: TRBD2; abundance: .; CDR3aa: CASTPGGTSSYEQYF; CDR3nt: TGTGCCAGCACTCCCGGCGGGACTAGCTCCTACGAGCAGTACTTC
v_gene: TRBV10-1; j_gene: TRBJ1-1; len: 16; d_gene: TRBD1; abundance: .; CDR3aa: CASTLGGQGLNTEAFF; CDR3nt: TGCGCCAGCACCCTAGGTGGACAGGGGCTGAACACTGAAGCTTTCTTT
v_gene: TRBV7-7; j_gene: TRBJ1-4; len: 16; d_gene: .; abundance: .; CDR3aa: CASSLQGRQSREKLFF; CDR3nt: TGTGCCAGCAGCTTACAGGGCAGACAATCTCGTGAAAAACTGTTTTTT
v_gene: TRBV19; j_gene: TRBJ1-2; len: 14; d_gene: .; abundance: .; CDR3aa: CASIPNGGVYGYTF; CDR3nt: TGTGCCAGTATCCCTAACGGGGGGGTATATGGCTACACCTTC
v_gene: TRBV2; j_gene: TRBJ2-1; len: 13; d_gene: TRBD1; abundance: .; CDR3aa: CATNKDRLNEQFF; CDR3nt: TGTGCCACCAACAAGGACAGGCTCAATGAGCAGTTCTTC
v_gene: TRBV3-1/TRBV3-2; j_gene: TRBJ1-1; len: 14; d_gene: TRBD1; abundance: .; CDR3aa: CASSQLSDRVQAFF; CDR3nt: TGTGCCAGCAGCCAGCTATCAGACAGGGTACAAGCTTTCTTT
v_gene: TRBV7-6; j_gene: TRBJ1-2; len: 16; d_gene: .; abundance: .; CDR3aa: CASSLIGAATNYGYTF; CDR3nt: TGTGCCAGCAGCTTAATAGGTGCGGCGACGAACTATGGCTACACCTTC
v_gene: TRBV5-1; j_gene: TRBJ1-4; len: 12; d_gene: .; abundance: .; CDR3aa: CASSPESEKLFF; CDR3nt: TGCGCCAGCAGCCCCGAGAGTGAAAAACTGTTTTTT
v_gene: TRBV29-1; j_gene: TRBJ1-4; len: 15; d_gene: .; abundance: .; CDR3aa: CSVSRSGQTNEKLFF; CDR3nt: TGCAGCGTTTCCAGGTCAGGACAAACTAATGAAAAACTGTTTTTT
v_gene: TRBV19; j_gene: TRBJ2-7; len: 15; d_gene: TRBD1; abundance: .; CDR3aa: CASSTGTGGVYEQYF; CDR3nt: TGTGCCAGTAGTACCGGGACAGGGGGCGTCTACGAGCAGTACTTC
v_gene: TRBV5-1; j_gene: TRBJ1-1; len: 14; d_gene: TRBD1; abundance: .; CDR3aa: CASSWTGGNGEAFF; CDR3nt: TGCGCCAGCAGCTGGACAGGGGGAAACGGTGAAGCTTTCTTT
v_gene: TRBV19; j_gene: TRBJ1-2; len: 15; d_gene: TRBD1; abundance: .; CDR3aa: CASSNSGGTNYGYTF; CDR3nt: TGTGCCAGTAGTAACTCAGGGGGCACTAACTATGGCTACACCTTC
v_gene: TRBV5-5; j_gene: TRBJ2-1; len: 13; d_gene: .; abundance: .; CDR3aa: CASAIGSYNEQFF; CDR3nt: TGTGCCAGCGCTATCGGTTCCTACAATGAGCAGTTCTTC
v_gene: TRBV6-1; j_gene: TRBJ1-6; len: 18; d_gene: .; abundance: .; CDR3aa: CASSATRSGSSYNSPLHF; CDR3nt: TGTGCCAGCAGTGCCACTCGTTCGGGGAGCTCCTATAATTCACCCCTCCACTTT
v_gene: TRBV6-1; j_gene: TRBJ2-2; len: 17; d_gene: TRBD1; abundance: .; CDR3aa: CASSEALGAGGSRELFF; CDR3nt: TGTGCCAGCAGTGAAGCGCTTGGGGCAGGGGGTAGTCGGGAGCTGTTTTTT
v_gene: TRBV11-2; j_gene: TRBJ2-7; len: 15; d_gene: .; abundance: .; CDR3aa: CASSLVPGVYYEQYF; CDR3nt: TGTGCCAGCAGCTTAGTGCCAGGGGTGTACTACGAGCAGTACTTC
v_gene: TRBV19; j_gene: TRBJ2-2; len: 14; d_gene: .; abundance: .; CDR3aa: CASSIGQNTGELFF; CDR3nt: TGTGCCAGTAGTATAGGGCAGAACACCGGGGAGCTGTTTTTT
v_gene: TRBV27; j_gene: TRBJ1-4; len: 14; d_gene: TRBD1; abundance: .; CDR3aa: CASSGGTDNEKLFF; CDR3nt: TGTGCCAGCTCAGGGGGGACAGATAATGAAAAACTGTTTTTT
v_gene: TRBV27; j_gene: TRBJ2-7; len: 13; d_gene: TRBD1; abundance: .; CDR3aa: CASSQVQGYEQYF; CDR3nt: TGTGCCAGCAGTCAGGTACAGGGGTACGAGCAGTACTTC
v_gene: TRBV18; j_gene: TRBJ1-1; len: 16; d_gene: .; abundance: .; CDR3aa: CASSPHLSLSNTEAFF; CDR3nt: TGTGCCAGCTCACCACATCTCTCACTATCCAACACTGAAGCTTTCTTT
v_gene: TRBV4-1; j_gene: TRBJ2-2; len: 13; d_gene: .; abundance: .; CDR3aa: CASSWTNTGELFF; CDR3nt: TGCGCCAGCAGCTGGACTAACACCGGGGAGCTGTTTTTT
v_gene: TRBV6-5; j_gene: TRBJ1-2; len: 12; d_gene: TRBD1; abundance: few; CDR3aa: CASRTGESGYTF; CDR3nt: TGTGCCAGCAGGACAGGGGAAAGTGGCTACACCTTC